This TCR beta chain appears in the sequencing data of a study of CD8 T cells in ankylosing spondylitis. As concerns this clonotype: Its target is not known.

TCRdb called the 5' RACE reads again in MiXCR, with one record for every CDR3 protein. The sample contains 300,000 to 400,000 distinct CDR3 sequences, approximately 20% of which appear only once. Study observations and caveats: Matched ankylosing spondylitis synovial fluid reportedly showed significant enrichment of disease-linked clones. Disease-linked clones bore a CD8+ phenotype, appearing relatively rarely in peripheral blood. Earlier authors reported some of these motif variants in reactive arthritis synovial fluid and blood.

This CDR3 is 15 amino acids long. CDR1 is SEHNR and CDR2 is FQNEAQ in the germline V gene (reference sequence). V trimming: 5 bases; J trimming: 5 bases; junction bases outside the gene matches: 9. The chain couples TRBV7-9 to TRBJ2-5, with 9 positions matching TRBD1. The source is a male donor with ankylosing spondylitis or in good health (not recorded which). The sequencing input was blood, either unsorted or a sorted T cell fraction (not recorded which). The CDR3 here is CASSPRTGEGETQYF. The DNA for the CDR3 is TGTGCCAGCAGCCCCCGGACAGGGGAGGGGGAGACCCAGTACTTC. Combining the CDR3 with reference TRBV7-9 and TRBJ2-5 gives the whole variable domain DTGVSQNPRHKITKRGQNVTFRCDPISEHNRLYWYRQTLGQGPEFLTYFQNEAQLEKSRLLSDRFSAERPKGSFSTLEIQRTEQGDSAMYLCASSPRTGEGETQYFGPGTRLLVL.